This T cell receptor (beta chain) comes out of a study of blood T cell repertoires in COVID-19. In the study overall: Sites across the United States, Italy and Spain contributed samples from acute and convalescent COVID-19.

Germline V lookup: CDR1 SGHDT, CDR2 YYEEEE. CDR3 length: 13 residues. V lost 5 bases and J 2 bases, leaving 10 bases between the germline ends. Source study methods: Researchers report that nucleated cell counts were estimated from reference gene primer amplification. Sequencing used immunoSEQ multiplex PCR; TCRdb keeps in-frame clones, though not all of them. The V and J calls and clone size were taken over from that table, and D and trimming were inferred from the DNA. This table has about 200,000 clones, about 80% appearing once. The chain couples TRBV5-6 to TRBJ1-2; the D gene is possibly TRBD1 (6 bases). The source of this sequence is a man between 35 and 55 years old who had recovered from COVID-19. The sample was PBMCs or T cells enriched from blood (not recorded which). The CDR3 spells CASSFGQNYGYTF. Here the CDR3 DNA reads TGTGCCAGCAGTTTCGGACAGAACTATGGCTACACCTTC.